Each of the 13 T cell receptor beta chains below was sequenced from the same sample in a study of T cells in Graves' hyperthyroidism and ophthalmopathy. Amplification yielded TCR beta CDR3 regions, with RNA transcripts as the source. Primed by the HTBI set, a first-round RT-PCR was run on the TCR CDR3. TCRdb re-called the multiplex PCR reads through MiXCR, storing one row per CDR3 protein. The sample includes fewer than 400,000 distinct CDR3 sequences, about 25% seen only once; the top ten take more than 60%. Sequencing was done on a sample of blood. The source of these receptors is a man over 45 with Graves' hyperthyroidism.

This clonotype was observed a handful of times. The chain links TRBV6-5 to TRBJ1-6, with D possibly being TRBD1 (5 bases). Per germline, CDR1 MNHEY and CDR2 SVGAGI. The CDR3 spans 13 residues. V was cut by 6 bases and J by 9 bases, with 12 bases left in between. The CDR3, as DNA: TGTGCCAGCAGCTACCTCGGGGGTTCACCCCTCCACTTT. Translated: CASSYLGGSPLHF.

The rearrangement uses TRBV11-3 and TRBJ1-4; D gene unclear. With 6 bases removed from V and 12 bases from J, the gap between germline ends came to 14 bases. CDR1 is SGHNT and CDR2 is YENEEA in the germline V gene. The CDR3 consists of 12 residues. DNA for the CDR3: TGTGCCAGCAGTTTAACCGCGGGCGAACTGTTTTTT. Amino acid sequence: CASSLTAGELFF.

This clonotype was observed a few times. The V call is TRBV11-1, the J call TRBJ2-1; 11 nucleotides match TRBD1. V shed 8 bases and J 10 bases; nucleotides not matched to a gene: 7. Germline V gene lookup returns CDR1 SGHAT and CDR2 FQDESV (reference sequence). The CDR3 spans 13 residues. CDR3 sequence: CASARDRGYEQFF. The CDR3 coding sequence is TGTGCCAGCGCACGGGACAGGGGGTACGAGCAGTTCTTC.

The rearrangement uses TRBV20-1 and TRBJ2-4, with 7 bases fitting TRBD2. Germline CDR1 reads DFQATT; CDR2 reads SNEGSKA (reference sequence). V shed 3 bases and J 0 bases; nucleotides not matched to a gene: 5. This CDR3 spans 15 amino acids. CDR3 DNA sequence: TGCAGTGCTAGTGTTCAGCGGGGAGCCAAAAACATTCAGTACTTC. Translation: CSASVQRGAKNIQYF.

On this clonotype: The junction does not match germline at one end; this may be a read error. The chain recombines TRBV3-1 with TRBJ2-1, with a weak D call TRBD1 (6 bases). The CDR3 runs to 15 residues. Germline V lookup: CDR1 LGHDT, CDR2 YNNKEL (reference sequence). Written as DNA, the CDR3 is TGTGCCAGCAACCAAGGACAGAGCTCCTACAATGAGCGGTTCTTC. Translating gives CASNQGQSSYNERFF.

This clonotype was seen repeatedly, ten times or more. The chain combines TRBV12-3 or TRBV12-4 with TRBJ2-2; D call uncertain. The CDR3 length is 14 residues. Trimming took 5 bases from V and 7 from J, leaving 14 bases between them. The CDR3 protein is CASSPGQWYGELFF. In DNA form, the CDR3 reads TGTGCCAGCAGTCCCGGTCAGTGGTACGGGGAGCTGTTTTTT.

The V and J genes are TRBV4-1 and TRBJ2-5; D remains unclear. With 3 bases removed from V and 5 bases from J, the gap between germline ends came to 13 bases. The CDR3 consists of 14 residues. Germline assignment: CDR1 MGHRA and CDR2 YSYEKL. DNA for the CDR3: TGCGCCAGCAGCCAGAGCCGTCAGGATGAGACCCAGTACTTC. Its protein is CASSQSRQDETQYF.

The J gene is TRBJ1-5, the V gene TRBV2; D not certain. This CDR3 has 15 amino acids. The V gene lost 4 bases and the J gene lost 0 bases, with 10 bases spanning the gap. Looked up from germline, CDR1 is SNHLY and CDR2 is FYNNEI. CDR3 nucleotides: TGTGCCAGCAGTGCGGTAGGGTCTAGCAATCAGCCCCAGCATTTT. Its protein product is CASSAVGSSNQPQHF.

The sample holds many counts of this clonotype. The V call is TRBV11-2, the J call TRBJ2-1; D is tentatively TRBD1 or TRBD2 (7 bases each). Germline assignment: CDR1 SGHAT and CDR2 FQNNGV. Trimming pared 5 bases from V and 5 bases from J, leaving 19 bases between. CDR3 size: 16 residues. The CDR3 DNA reads TGTGCCAGCAGCCAGGGGGGGCCGGGTCGGAACAATGAGCAGTTCTTC. Encoded protein: CASSQGGPGRNNEQFF.

The rearrangement uses TRBV6-1 and TRBJ2-5; 7 positions match TRBD1. Germline CDR1 is MNHNS and CDR2 is SASEGT. With 7 bases clipped from V and 5 bases from J, the junction kept 16 bases outside the gene matches. The CDR3 sequence is 16 residues long. The CDR3 region is CASIPDRRPFRETQYF. The CDR3 DNA is TGTGCCAGCATCCCGGACAGGCGTCCCTTTAGGGAGACCCAGTACTTC.

This clonotype was observed at least ten times. The rearrangement uses TRBV3-1 and TRBJ1-1; D gene unclear. This CDR3 has 14 residues. V lost 1 base and J lost 1, with 7 bases in between. The germline V gene encodes CDR1 LGHDT and CDR2 YNNKEL (reference sequence). The CDR3 bases are TGTGCCAGCAGCCAAGGGCAGGCGAACACTGAAGCTTTCTTT. Its protein product is CASSQGQANTEAFF.

This sequence joins TRBV5-1 and TRBJ2-7; D not resolved. V lost 2 bases and J 1 base, leaving 10 bases between the germline ends. Germline V CDR1 and CDR2: SGHRS, YFSETQ. CDR3 size: 14 residues. CDR3 bases: TGCGCCAGCAGCTTCTTTGCGGAGTCCTACGAGCAGTACTTC. Translating it yields CASSFFAESYEQYF.

The chain is built from TRBV24-1 and TRBJ2-2; 9 nucleotides line up with TRBD2. This CDR3 is built from 16 residues. J gave up 1 base and V 6 bases, and 5 bases lay outside the gene matches. The germline V gene encodes CDR1 KGHDR and CDR2 SFDVKD. In DNA, the CDR3 is TGTGCCACCAGTAAGGGGACTAGCTGGAACACCGGGGAGCTGTTTTTT. As protein: CATSKGTSWNTGELFF.